These 21 T cell receptor beta chains came from one sample sequenced in a study of CD8+CD57+ T cells in acquired aplastic anemia. Investigators profiled TCR beta VDJ and CDR3 from genomic DNA template. In TCRdb, the reads were re-called with MiXCR into one record per CDR3 protein. The sample has around 200,000 distinct CDR3 sequences, roughly 65% seen once; the top ten hold roughly 43%. Sequencing involved patients with CD8+CD57+ cell expansion previously shown by flow cytometry. Sequenced input: sorted CD4+, CD8+, or CD8+CD57+ T cells (not recorded which) from PBMCs. Source of these receptors: a human donor with aplastic anemia.

This clonotype showed up many times. The CDR3 is CATGTYEQYF. As DNA, the CDR3 is TGTGCCACAGGGACCTACGAGCAGTACTTC. This chain links TRBV6-1 with TRBJ2-7; tentatively, D is TRBD1 (5 bases). The CDR3 is made up of 10 amino acids. Germline assignment: CDR1 MNHNS and CDR2 SASEGT. Trimming removed 10 bases at V and 2 bases at J, with 6 bases between.

This clonotype was found a few times. V is TRBV10-3 and J is TRBJ1-1; weak D call: TRBD1 (6 bases). Trimming pared 10 bases from V and 0 bases from J, leaving 12 bases between. Germline values: CDR1 ENHRY, CDR2 SYGVKD. The CDR3 sequence is 13 residues long. The CDR3 sequence: CATGQLMNTEAFF. CDR3 DNA: TGTGCCACTGGACAGCTTATGAACACTGAAGCTTTCTTT.

This clonotype was seen repeatedly, ten times or more. The chain is built from TRBV19 and TRBJ2-1, with TRBD2 identical over 11 bases. CDR3 size: 15 residues. V trimming: 3 bases; J trimming: 6 bases; junction bases outside the gene matches: 4. Germline assignment: CDR1 LNHDA and CDR2 SQIVND (reference sequence). The CDR3 DNA sequence: TGTGCCAGTAGTATGGTAGCGGGGGGGGTCAATGAGCAGTTCTTC. This translates into CASSMVAGGVNEQFF.

The chain is built from TRBV5-1 and TRBJ2-7; TRBD1 is a possible D gene (6 bases). Germline lookup yields CDR1 SGHRS and CDR2 YFSETQ. The CDR3 has 18 amino acids. The V end lost 0 bases, the J end lost 4 bases, and 23 bases lay between the germline ends. The CDR3: CASSLARTGPLGTYEQYF. The DNA for the CDR3 is TGCGCCAGCAGCTTGGCCAGAACAGGGCCCCTTGGTACGTACGAGCAGTACTTC.

This clonotype was found many times. The chain carries TRBV7-8 and TRBJ2-1; 7 bases align to TRBD2. Germline V gene data show CDR1 as SGHVS and CDR2 as FQNEAQ. The CDR3 has 13 residues. V shed 5 bases, J shed 9 bases, and the junction held 7 bases outside the gene matches. The CDR3 bases are TGTGCCAGCAGCGTGATCACTAGCGCTGAGCAGTTCTTC. Protein: CASSVITSAEQFF.

V is TRBV19 and J is TRBJ2-5; 7 nucleotides align to TRBD1. There are 13 residues in the CDR3. Losses at the gene ends were 4 bases for V and 4 bases for J; bases not matched to a gene: 3. The V gene's germline CDR1 is LNHDA and CDR2 SQIVND (reference sequence). The DNA for the CDR3 is TGTGCCAGTAGTAACAGGGGAAGAGAGACCCAGTACTTC. Amino acid sequence: CASSNRGRETQYF.

This chain links TRBV29-1 with TRBJ1-1; 9 positions match TRBD1. Germline CDR1 and CDR2: SQVTM and ANQGSEA. The CDR3 is made up of 13 amino acids. The V and J ends lost 5 bases and 11 bases, in that order; junction bases with no gene match: 12. As DNA, the CDR3 is TGCAGCGTTAGGGACAGGGCGGGAGATTTGGCTTTCTTT. Its protein is CSVRDRAGDLAFF.

The chain employs TRBV9 and TRBJ1-1; no reliable D call. CDR3 length: 13 residues. CDR1 SGDLS and CDR2 YYNGEE come from the germline V gene. Trimming cost V 3 bases and J 7 bases, with 13 bases left between them. CDR3 protein: CASSASSYNEAFF. In DNA, the CDR3 is TGTGCCAGCAGCGCAAGCTCCTACAATGAAGCTTTCTTT.

The chain carries TRBV2 and TRBJ2-5; possibly TRBD1 for D (6 bases). The V gene lost 1 base and the J gene lost 5 bases, with 11 bases spanning the gap. The length of the CDR3 is 14 residues. In germline, CDR1 is SNHLY, CDR2 FYNNEI. The CDR3, as DNA: TGTGCCAGCAGTGAAGGACAGGTCCAGGAGACCCAGTACTTC. Protein sequence: CASSEGQVQETQYF.

The chain joins TRBV12-3 or TRBV12-4 to TRBJ2-1; D uncertain. The CDR3 runs 14 residues. Between the trimmed V and J ends, which lost 1 base and 5 bases, there was a span of 9 bases. The CDR3 DNA is TGTGCCAGCAGTTTAGGCACAACCCACAATGAGCAGTTCTTC. It is translated as CASSLGTTHNEQFF.

In its sample, this clonotype was seen many times. V gene TRBV19 combines with J gene TRBJ1-2; no clear D. CDR3 length equals 13 residues. The V gene lost 3 bases and the J gene lost 3 bases, with 8 bases spanning the gap. Germline CDR1 LNHDA, CDR2 SQIVND (reference sequence). Here the CDR3 DNA reads TGTGCCAGTAGTATTCAGGCGGACTATGGCTACACCTTC. It encodes CASSIQADYGYTF.

The V gene is TRBV7-9, the J gene TRBJ2-1, with D perhaps matching TRBD1 (5 bases). This CDR3 is built from 12 residues. V lost 5 bases to trimming and J lost 9 bases, with 11 bases between them. Per the germline V gene, CDR1 is SEHNR and CDR2 is FQNEAQ (reference sequence). CDR3 protein: CASSGKGVEQFF. In DNA form, the CDR3 reads TGTGCCAGCAGCGGCAAAGGGGTTGAGCAGTTCTTC. The full variable domain, completed using reference TRBV7-9 and TRBJ2-1, is DTGVSQNPRHKITKRGQNVTFRCDPISEHNRLYWYRQTLGQGPEFLTYFQNEAQLEKSRLLSDRFSAERPKGSFSTLEIQRTEQGDSAMYLCASSGKGVEQFFGPGTRLTVL.

The chain uses TRBV24-1 and TRBJ1-1; no clear D. The germline gives CDR1 KGHDR, CDR2 SFDVKD. The CDR3 spans 12 residues. V lost 9 bases, J lost 3 bases, and 10 bases lay in between. CDR3: CATLSRDTEAFF. The CDR3 DNA sequence: TGTGCCACCCTAAGTCGTGACACTGAAGCTTTCTTT.

This chain uses TRBV20-1 with TRBJ2-7, with D possibly TRBD1 on 5 matching bases. Germline CDR1 reads DFQATT; CDR2 reads SNEGSKA (reference sequence). The CDR3 is 11 amino acids. The V and J ends lost 5 bases and 6 bases respectively, with 11 bases between them. This chain's CDR3 is CSAVWGLEQYF. The CDR3 bases are TGCAGTGCTGTTTGGGGCCTCGAGCAGTACTTC.

In its sample, this clonotype is medium-sized. The V gene is TRBV2, the J gene TRBJ2-7; the D gene is possibly TRBD1 (5 bases). This CDR3 comprises 15 residues. Germline CDR1 is SNHLY and CDR2 is FYNNEI. V lost 2 bases and J 2 bases, leaving 13 bases between the germline ends. In nucleotides, the CDR3 is TGTGCCAGCAGTGAACAGGACATGCCTCCCTACGAGCAGTACTTC. This encodes CASSEQDMPPYEQYF.

The chain links TRBV11-3 to TRBJ2-7, with D perhaps TRBD1 (7 bases). Deletions cut 3 bases from V and 6 bases from J, with 18 bases between. The CDR3 is 15 residues long. CDR1 is SGHNT, CDR2 YENEEA, per germline. The CDR3 loop reads CASSLGSGGPIEQYF. The CDR3 DNA is TGTGCCAGCAGCTTGGGCTCAGGGGGGCCGATCGAGCAGTACTTC.

The CDR3 DNA sequence: TGCAGTGCTAGAGATCAATTGCGGGGGGGCACAGATACGCAGTATTTT. Protein: CSARDQLRGGTDTQYF. The chain joins TRBV20-1 to TRBJ2-3; 8 bases agree with TRBD2. Trimming cost V 0 bases and J 1 base; bases outside gene matches: 6. CDR3 length: 16 residues. Germline CDR1 DFQATT, CDR2 SNEGSKA (reference sequence).

The rearrangement joins TRBV10-2 to TRBJ2-3; 12 nucleotides align to TRBD2. Germline lookup yields CDR1 WSHSY and CDR2 SAAADI. V lost 6 bases, J lost 2 bases, and 6 bases stayed unmatched. There are 16 residues in the CDR3. The DNA for the CDR3 is TGCGCCAGCAGCCTCGGGACTAGCGGGTACACAGATACGCAGTATTTT. Its translation: CASSLGTSGYTDTQYF.

This clonotype has a count of ten or more. The CDR3, as DNA: TGTGCCAGCAGCGTATCGGGACAGGGGGCAGTCGACGAGCAGTACTTC. It encodes CASSVSGQGAVDEQYF. The chain joins TRBV9 to TRBJ2-7; 12 bases are a match to TRBD1. Germline CDR1 SGDLS, CDR2 YYNGEE. This CDR3 region has 16 residues. The ends lost 1 base at V and 5 bases at J; junction bases unmatched: 7.

At least ten counts were recorded for this clonotype. The V and J genes are TRBV19 and TRBJ1-1; D uncertain. This CDR3 contains 13 residues. V gave up 4 bases and J gave up 0 bases, with 6 bases separating them. The germline gives CDR1 LNHDA, CDR2 SQIVND (reference sequence). The CDR3: CASSTFMNTEAFF. The CDR3 DNA reads as TGTGCCAGTAGTACTTTCATGAACACTGAAGCTTTCTTT.

The sample holds many counts of this clonotype. V and J are TRBV11-2 and TRBJ2-5; D ambiguous. The CDR3 loop spans 14 amino acids. The germline V gene has CDR1 SGHAT and CDR2 FQNNGV. Deletions cut 3 bases from V and 1 base from J, with 9 bases between. CDR3 loop: CASSFRPLQETQYF. CDR3 bases: TGTGCCAGCAGCTTTCGGCCGCTCCAAGAGACCCAGTACTTC.